This TCR beta chain came from a study of T cell responses to AZD1222 COVID-19 vaccine (dated by TCRdb to about 2021). Looking at the study overall: A total of 230 to 250 trial participants underwent TCR sequencing, of whom roughly 210 had received two doses of AZD1222 and some 25 had received two doses of the MenACWY control vaccine. Trial participants were enrolled by age into 18-55, 56-69 and 70-plus year subgroups, with roughly 150, 30 and 60 TCR-sequenced participants respectively. Summary of the overall study and its limitations: Reportedly, close to half of the unique spike-specific TCRs recognized epitopes lying outside the regions that are mutated in the B.1.351 and B.1.1.7 variants. In the small 56-69-year group, the increase in depth fell short of significance, most likely because of low power. The vaccine-associated CD4 TCRs covered the entire spike protein, and the dominant responses fell in regions 160-218 and 743-854. Most participants were white British and females outnumbered males, and the authors suggested that clonal diversity may have been underestimated. A significant rise in spike-specific TCR breadth and depth was observed after two AZD1222 doses relative to day 0 and relative to MenACWY recipients. Because no samples from the day 14 peak response were available, repertoires could be characterized only after the peak T cell response. Only six AZD1222 recipients were SARS-CoV-2 seropositive at baseline, limiting conclusions about previously exposed vaccinees.

The CDR3 regions of human TCRbeta chains were subjected to immunosequencing. The authors' analysis ran thus. TCRs in the repertoires were compared against a reference library of SARS-CoV-2-specific TCRs that had been generated with the MIRA antigen-specificity platform. Breadth meant the fraction of unique TCRs that were SARS-CoV-2-associated, whereas depth meant the fraction of total T cells that were SARS-CoV-2-associated. Using the MIRA data, every spike-specific TCR was mapped to the spike region that the TCR reacted to and assigned to either a CD4 or a CD8 class. Log10-transformed breadth and depth values were compared by one-way ANOVA with Sidak's multiple comparisons tests. Sourced from immuneACCESS, this table was stored by TCRdb with only in-frame sequences that have V and J called. A share of the clones is absent; for the studies checked, an unresolved V gene accounts for under half, and the remainder has no known explanation. V and J calls and clone size follow that table, whereas D and trimming were derived from the DNA. The sample yields roughly 100,000 clones; about 89% were counted once. The top ten clonotypes cover more than 2.5% of the sample.

According to the study, the label for this sample's time point signals: about 28 days (+/-7) after the second vaccine dose. The sample's treatment or condition label is to be understood as: meningococcal conjugate vaccine given as trial control. Vaccinee samples came from UK trials COV001 and COV002, including a single-blind randomized controlled phase 2/3 trial of AZD1222 (ChAdOx1 nCoV-19) in healthy adults. Trial participant PBMC samples were collected at day 0 and day 28 after the second dose for TCRbeta chain sequencing. As for this clone: The antigen it binds to is not known. Base qualities are missing; no much larger clone stands one base away.

The sample here was peripheral blood, taken 28 days after the second dose of the MenACWY control vaccine. The clonotype originates from an adult who received the MenACWY meningococcal vaccine as a control.

At the DNA level, the sequence is TGTGCCAGCATCCAAGGGGACAGGGGTAGCAATCAGCCCCAGCATTTT. This sequence encodes CASIQGDRGSNQPQHF. The V gene is TRBV6-4 and the J gene is TRBJ1-5; the central 10 bases match TRBD1. The germline V gene provides CDR1 MRHNA and CDR2 SNTAGT. V is trimmed back by 7 bases and J by 0 bases, and the junction contains 6 bases that no gene match accounts for. The CDR3 sequence holds 16 residues, the cysteine and phenylalanine included. The CDR3 DNA has 48 bases and is translated from base 1.